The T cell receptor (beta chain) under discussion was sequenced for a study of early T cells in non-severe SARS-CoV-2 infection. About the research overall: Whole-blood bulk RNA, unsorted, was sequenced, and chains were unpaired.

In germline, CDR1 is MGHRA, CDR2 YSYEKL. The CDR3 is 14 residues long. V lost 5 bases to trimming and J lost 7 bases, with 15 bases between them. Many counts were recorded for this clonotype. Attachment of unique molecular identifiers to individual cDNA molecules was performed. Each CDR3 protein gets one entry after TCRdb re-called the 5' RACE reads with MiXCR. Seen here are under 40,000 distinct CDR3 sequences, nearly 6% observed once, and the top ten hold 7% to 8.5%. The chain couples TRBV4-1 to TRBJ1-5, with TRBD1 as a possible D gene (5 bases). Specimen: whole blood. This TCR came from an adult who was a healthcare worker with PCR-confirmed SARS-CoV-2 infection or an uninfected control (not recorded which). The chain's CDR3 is CASSDGRASQPQHF. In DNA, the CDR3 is TGCGCCAGCAGCGACGGCAGGGCTTCACAGCCCCAGCATTTT.